This T cell receptor (beta chain) was identified during a study of shared clonotypes between healthy human individuals. Study-wide results and limits: The authors expected sequencing depth to affect clonotype sharing among donors.

A remark on this clone: What it binds is unknown.

This CDR3 comprises 14 residues. Germline loops: CDR1 SQVTM, CDR2 ANQGSEA. The V gene lost 2 bases and the J gene lost 0 bases, with 8 bases spanning the gap. Healthy adults negative for HIV, lacking recent acute infections or vaccinations, served as donors. Among the donors, all were Caucasian adults who lived in Nashville, Tennessee. In the study's own analysis: ImmunoSEQ junction-only sequences lacked quality scores, so their filtering differed. Assay used: immunoSEQ multiplex PCR; TCRdb lists only in-frame clones, some missing. The V and J calls and clone size were taken over from that table, and D and trimming were inferred from the DNA. The sample lists under 2.5 million clones, under 95% occurring once.

This sequence joins TRBV29-1 and TRBJ1-3; no reliable D call. Input material: naive CD4+ T cells from PBMCs. Described subset: CD45RA+ positively selected. The clonotype originates from a man between 18 and 29 years old in good health. Some clones in this sample may be carry-over from other donors' samples. The CDR3 reads CSVEQHLSGNTIYF. CDR3 sequence (DNA): TGCAGCGTTGAACAGCACCTCTCTGGAAACACCATATATTTT.